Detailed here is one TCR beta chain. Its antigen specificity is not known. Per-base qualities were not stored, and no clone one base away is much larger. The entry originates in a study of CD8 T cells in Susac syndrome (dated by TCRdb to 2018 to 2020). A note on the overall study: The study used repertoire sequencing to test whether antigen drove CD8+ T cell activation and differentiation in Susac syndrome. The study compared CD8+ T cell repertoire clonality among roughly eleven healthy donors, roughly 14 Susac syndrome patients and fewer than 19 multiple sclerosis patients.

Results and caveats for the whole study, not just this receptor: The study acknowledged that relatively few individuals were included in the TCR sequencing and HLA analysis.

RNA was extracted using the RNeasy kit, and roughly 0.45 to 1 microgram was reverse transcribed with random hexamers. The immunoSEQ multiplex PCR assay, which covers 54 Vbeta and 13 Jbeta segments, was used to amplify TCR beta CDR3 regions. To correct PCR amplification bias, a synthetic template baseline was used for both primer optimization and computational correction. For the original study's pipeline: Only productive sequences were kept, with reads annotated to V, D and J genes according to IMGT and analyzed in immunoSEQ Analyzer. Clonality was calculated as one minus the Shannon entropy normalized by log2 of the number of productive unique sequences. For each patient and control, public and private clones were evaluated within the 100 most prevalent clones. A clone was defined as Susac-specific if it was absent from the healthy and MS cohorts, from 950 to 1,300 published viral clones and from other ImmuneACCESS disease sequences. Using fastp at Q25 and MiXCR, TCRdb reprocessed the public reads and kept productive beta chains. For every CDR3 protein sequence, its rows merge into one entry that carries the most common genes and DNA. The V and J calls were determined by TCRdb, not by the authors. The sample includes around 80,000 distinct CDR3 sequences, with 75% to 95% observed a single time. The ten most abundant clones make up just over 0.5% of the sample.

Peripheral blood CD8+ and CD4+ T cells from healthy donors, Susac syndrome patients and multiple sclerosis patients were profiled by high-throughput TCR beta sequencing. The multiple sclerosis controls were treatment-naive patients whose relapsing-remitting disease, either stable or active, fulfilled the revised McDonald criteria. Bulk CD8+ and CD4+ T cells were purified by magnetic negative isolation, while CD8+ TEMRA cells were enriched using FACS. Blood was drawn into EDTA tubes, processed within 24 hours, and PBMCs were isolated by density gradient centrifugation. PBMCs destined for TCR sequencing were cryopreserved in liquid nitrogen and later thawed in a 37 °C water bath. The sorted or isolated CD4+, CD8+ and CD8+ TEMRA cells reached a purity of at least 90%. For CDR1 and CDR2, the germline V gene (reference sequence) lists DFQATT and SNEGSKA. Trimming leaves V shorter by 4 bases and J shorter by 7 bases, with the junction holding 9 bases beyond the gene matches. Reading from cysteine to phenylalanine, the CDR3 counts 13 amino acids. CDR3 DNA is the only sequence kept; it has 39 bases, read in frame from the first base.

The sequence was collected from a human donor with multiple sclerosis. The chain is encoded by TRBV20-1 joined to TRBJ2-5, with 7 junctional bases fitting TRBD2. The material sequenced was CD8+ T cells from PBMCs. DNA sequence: TGCAGTGCTAAAACTATCGGGGGGTGGACCCAGTACTTC. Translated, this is CSAKTIGGWTQYF.